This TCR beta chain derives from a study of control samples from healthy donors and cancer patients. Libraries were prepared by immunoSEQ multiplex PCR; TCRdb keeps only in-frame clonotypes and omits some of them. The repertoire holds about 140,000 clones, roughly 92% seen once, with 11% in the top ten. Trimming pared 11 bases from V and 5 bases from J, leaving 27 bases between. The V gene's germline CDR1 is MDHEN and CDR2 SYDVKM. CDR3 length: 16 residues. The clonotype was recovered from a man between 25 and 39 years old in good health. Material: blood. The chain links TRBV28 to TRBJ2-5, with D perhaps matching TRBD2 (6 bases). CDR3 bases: TGTGCCTCCCACGGAGGGGTCGCAATCTTCGGGGAGACCCAGTACTTC. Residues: CASHGGVAIFGETQYF. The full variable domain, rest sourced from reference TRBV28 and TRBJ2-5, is DVKVTQSSRYLVKRTGEKVFLECVQDMDHENMFWYRQDPGLGLRLIYFSYDVKMKEKGDIPEGYSVSREKKERFSLILESASTNQTSMYLCASHGGVAIFGETQYFGPGTRLLVL.